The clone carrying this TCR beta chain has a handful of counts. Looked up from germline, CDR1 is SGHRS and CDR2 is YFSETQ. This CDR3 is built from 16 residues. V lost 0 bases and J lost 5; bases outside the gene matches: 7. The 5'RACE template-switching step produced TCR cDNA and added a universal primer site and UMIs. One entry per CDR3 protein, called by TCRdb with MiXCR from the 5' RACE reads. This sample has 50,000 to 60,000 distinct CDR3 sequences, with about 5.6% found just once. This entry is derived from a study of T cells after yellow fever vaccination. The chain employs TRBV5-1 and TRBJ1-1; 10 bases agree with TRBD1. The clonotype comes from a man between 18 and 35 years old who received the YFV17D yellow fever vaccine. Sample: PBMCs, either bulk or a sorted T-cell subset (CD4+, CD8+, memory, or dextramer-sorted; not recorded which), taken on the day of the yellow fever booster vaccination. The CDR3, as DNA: TGCGCCAGCAGCTTGGGACAGGGGGCGACCCGGACTGAAGCTTTCTTT. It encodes CASSLGQGATRTEAFF.